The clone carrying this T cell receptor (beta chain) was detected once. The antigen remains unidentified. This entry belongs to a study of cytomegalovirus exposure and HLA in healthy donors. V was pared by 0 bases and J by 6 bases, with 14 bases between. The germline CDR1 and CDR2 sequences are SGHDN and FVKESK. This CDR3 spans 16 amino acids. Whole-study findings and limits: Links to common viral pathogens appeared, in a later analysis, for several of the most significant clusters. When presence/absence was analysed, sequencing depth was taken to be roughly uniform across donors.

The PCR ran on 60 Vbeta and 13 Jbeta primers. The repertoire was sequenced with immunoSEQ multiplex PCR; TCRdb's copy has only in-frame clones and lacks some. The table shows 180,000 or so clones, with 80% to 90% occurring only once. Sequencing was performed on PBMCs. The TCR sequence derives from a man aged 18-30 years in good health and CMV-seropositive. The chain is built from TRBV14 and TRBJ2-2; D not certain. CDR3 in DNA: TGTGCCAGCAGCCAAGAATCGTCTTTTCGGGCCGGGGAGCTGTTTTTT. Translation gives CASSQESSFRAGELFF.